These T cell receptor beta chains were read from a single sample in a study of shared clonotypes between healthy human individuals. The protocol was immunoSEQ multiplex PCR, while the TCRdb copy is restricted to in-frame clones and leaves out a portion. The sample yields around 700,000 clones, approximately 79% seen once. Sequencing was carried out using memory CD4+ T cells sorted from blood. Every receptor here comes from a woman aged 30 to 39 in good health. The CDR3 runs from the conserved cysteine through the conserved F or W. Fields, in order: clone size, D gene, J gene, V gene, CDR3 DNA, CDR3 protein. The D gene is left open where the match is weak. Size is stated for part of the rows, as once, few or many counts, or as a class when the clone is expanded.

size: NA; D: NA; J: TRBJ1-2; V: TRBV29-1; DNA: TGCAGCGTGGGGGACACCTTACTTTTAGCTAACTATGGCTACACCTTC; CDR3: CSVGDTLLLANYGYTF
size: NA; D: NA; J: TRBJ2-7; V: TRBV5-1; DNA: TGCGCCAGCAGCTTAGGCTTCAGGGAGGAGCAGTACTTC; CDR3: CASSLGFREEQYF
size: few; D: NA; J: TRBJ2-5; V: TRBV10-1; DNA: TGCGCCAGCAGTGAGTCGATGGGGATCCAAGAGACCCAGTACTTC; CDR3: CASSESMGIQETQYF
size: NA; D: NA; J: TRBJ2-7; V: TRBV6-7; DNA: TGTGCCAGCAGTTACCGGGGGAGGACCTACGAGCAGTACTTC; CDR3: CASSYRGRTYEQYF
size: NA; D: NA; J: TRBJ2-1; V: TRBV7-2; DNA: TGTGCCAGCAGCTCCAACTACAATGAGCAGTTCTTC; CDR3: CASSSNYNEQFF
size: NA; D: NA; J: TRBJ2-5; V: TRBV7-9; DNA: TGTGCCAGCAGCCCGACGAGGGTCTGGAAGACCCAGTACTTC; CDR3: CASSPTRVWKTQYF
size: NA; D: NA; J: TRBJ2-6; V: TRBV6-1; DNA: TGTGCCAGCAGTGTAAGACAGGTGGGGTCTGGGGCCAACGTCCTGACTTTC; CDR3: CASSVRQVGSGANVLTF
size: NA; D: TRBD2; J: TRBJ2-1; V: TRBV28; DNA: TGTGCCAGCAGTGGGACTAGCCCGTTCTTC; CDR3: CASSGTSPFF
size: NA; D: NA; J: TRBJ2-2; V: TRBV10-2; DNA: TGCGCCAGCACCTACCAGGCCCCTGGCACCGGGGAGCTGTTTTTT; CDR3: CASTYQAPGTGELFF
size: once; D: NA; J: TRBJ2-3; V: TRBV4-1; DNA: TGCGCCAGCAGCCAAGAAAGGGACCCCAAAAGCACAGATACGCAGTATTTT; CDR3: CASSQERDPKSTDTQYF
size: NA; D: TRBD1; J: TRBJ2-6; V: TRBV5-1; DNA: TGCGCCAGCAGCCTTTCGACAGGGGGAAGCTCTGGGGCCAACGTCCTGACTTTC; CDR3: CASSLSTGGSSGANVLTF
size: NA; D: NA; J: TRBJ2-5; V: TRBV5-1; DNA: TGCGCCAGCAGCTTGGGAGGAAGCGGACAAGAGACCCAGTACTTC; CDR3: CASSLGGSGQETQYF
size: NA; D: NA; J: TRBJ2-1; V: TRBV11-2; DNA: TGTGCCAGCAGCACACCGACAGTCTACAATGAGCAGTTCTTC; CDR3: CASSTPTVYNEQFF
size: NA; D: NA; J: TRBJ1-6; V: TRBV5-1; DNA: TGCGCCAGCCGATTATCGGCAGGGGTCAATTCACCCCTCCACTTT; CDR3: CASRLSAGVNSPLHF
size: NA; D: NA; J: TRBJ1-5; V: TRBV6-1; DNA: TGTGCCAGCAGGCCGGAGGATCGGCCCCAGCATTTT; CDR3: CASRPEDRPQHF
size: NA; D: NA; J: TRBJ1-4; V: TRBV18; DNA: TGTGCCAGCTCACCGGGATATACTAATGAAAAACTGTTTTTT; CDR3: CASSPGYTNEKLFF
size: many; D: NA; J: TRBJ1-5; V: TRBV28; DNA: TGTGCCAGCAGCCCTCAGGGATTTACCCAGCATTTT; CDR3: CASSPQGFTQHF
size: NA; D: NA; J: TRBJ2-2; V: TRBV27; DNA: TGTGCCAGCAGTCAGGACCCGGCCGGGGAGCTGTTTTTT; CDR3: CASSQDPAGELFF
size: NA; D: NA; J: TRBJ2-3; V: TRBV25-1; DNA: TGTGCCAGCAGTGAATTTATAGCGACAGATACGCAGTATTTT; CDR3: CASSEFIATDTQYF
size: few; D: TRBD1; J: TRBJ2-7; V: TRBV11-2; DNA: TGTGCCAGCAGCTCCCACTCCGGGACAGGGGATATGAGGGCCTACGAGCAGTACTTC; CDR3: CASSSHSGTGDMRAYEQYF
size: NA; D: TRBD1; J: TRBJ1-3; V: TRBV9; DNA: TGTGCCAGCAGCGTCGGACAGGAAAACACCATATATTTT; CDR3: CASSVGQENTIYF
size: NA; D: TRBD2; J: TRBJ2-7; V: TRBV28; DNA: TGTGCCAGCGGAGGGCCCGGCGGGAGTTTCTACGAGCAGTACTTC; CDR3: CASGGPGGSFYEQYF
size: NA; D: NA; J: TRBJ1-5; V: TRBV5-8; DNA: TGTGCCAGCAGCTTCAAGCGGGGGGCCTGGCAGCCCCAGCATTTT; CDR3: CASSFKRGAWQPQHF
size: few; D: NA; J: TRBJ2-7; V: TRBV28; DNA: TGTGCCAGCCTGACTAGGGGCCCCTCCTACGAGCAGTACTTC; CDR3: CASLTRGPSYEQYF
size: NA; D: TRBD2; J: TRBJ2-1; V: TRBV4-2; DNA: TGTGCCAGCAGCCCCGGGTCCACTAGCGGGAGAAGTTATGAGCAGTTCTTC; CDR3: CASSPGSTSGRSYEQFF
size: NA; D: TRBD2; J: TRBJ2-7; V: TRBV7-9; DNA: TGTGCCAGCAGCCCCGGACTAGCGGGAGAGTCTGATGAGCAGTACTTC; CDR3: CASSPGLAGESDEQYF
size: NA; D: NA; J: TRBJ2-7; V: TRBV27; DNA: TGTGCCAGCAGTCCCCGGACAGGTTCGGGACTCGAGCAGTACTTC; CDR3: CASSPRTGSGLEQYF
size: NA; D: NA; J: TRBJ1-2; V: TRBV28; DNA: TGTGCCAGCAGCAGGCCTAACTATGGCTACACCTTC; CDR3: CASSRPNYGYTF
size: NA; D: NA; J: TRBJ2-1; V: TRBV7-9; DNA: TGTGCCAGCAGCTCCTCCTCATACCGGGATGAGCAGTTCTTC; CDR3: CASSSSSYRDEQFF
size: NA; D: NA; J: TRBJ1-1; V: TRBV30; DNA: TGTGCCTGGAACCCCCTTGCCGCCGGGAACACTGAAGCTTTCTTT; CDR3: CAWNPLAAGNTEAFF
size: few; D: NA; J: TRBJ2-5; V: TRBV6-5; DNA: TGTGCCAGCAGTTTGGCAGGAGATTCCCAAGAGACCCAGTACTTC; CDR3: CASSLAGDSQETQYF
size: NA; D: NA; J: TRBJ1-5; V: TRBV19; DNA: TGTGCCAGTAGAAAACAGGACAATCAGCCCCAGCATTTT; CDR3: CASRKQDNQPQHF
size: NA; D: TRBD2; J: TRBJ2-3; V: TRBV11-1; DNA: TGTGCCAGCCAGCTAGCGGGCTACACAGATACGCAGTATTTT; CDR3: CASQLAGYTDTQYF
size: NA; D: NA; J: TRBJ2-2; V: TRBV19; DNA: TGTGCCAGTAGTGCCGGGGGCGTATCCGGGGAGCTGTTTTTT; CDR3: CASSAGGVSGELFF
size: NA; D: NA; J: TRBJ1-3; V: TRBV25-1; DNA: TGTGCCAGCAGTTCCCCTTCTTGGGAGGGGTTGGACACCATATATTTT; CDR3: CASSSPSWEGLDTIYF
size: few; D: NA; J: TRBJ2-3; V: TRBV5-4; DNA: TGTGCCAGCAGCTTGGAAGGGGTCGGATTCTCGGGGGATACGCAGTATTTT; CDR3: CASSLEGVGFSGDTQYF
size: NA; D: TRBD2; J: TRBJ2-1; V: TRBV6-6; DNA: TGTGCCAGCAGTTACACGGGCGGGAGACCTTACAATGAGCAGTTCTTC; CDR3: CASSYTGGRPYNEQFF
size: NA; D: NA; J: TRBJ1-5; V: TRBV5-1; DNA: TGCGCCAGCAGCTTGGTTGGGGGCAATCAGCCCCAGCATTTT; CDR3: CASSLVGGNQPQHF
size: once; D: NA; J: TRBJ2-1; V: TRBV7-2; DNA: TGTGCCAGCAGCTTAGAGGCTAGCGACCACAATGAGCAGTTCTTC; CDR3: CASSLEASDHNEQFF
size: few; D: TRBD1; J: TRBJ1-1; V: TRBV18; DNA: TGTGCCAGCTCGCAAGAACAGGGGACTATGAACACTGAAGCTTTCTTT; CDR3: CASSQEQGTMNTEAFF
size: NA; D: NA; J: TRBJ2-1; V: TRBV2; DNA: TGTGCCAGCAGGACGGGCTGGGGGGCCAAAGGGAACAATGAGCAGTTCTTC; CDR3: CASRTGWGAKGNNEQFF
size: NA; D: NA; J: TRBJ1-1; V: TRBV28; DNA: TGTGCCAGCAGGACAGGACAGAGGAACACTGAAGCTTTCTTT; CDR3: CASRTGQRNTEAFF
size: NA; D: TRBD1; J: TRBJ1-3; V: TRBV16; DNA: TGTGCCAGCAGCCAGGGGACAGGTTGGAGAAACACCATATATTTT; CDR3: CASSQGTGWRNTIYF
size: NA; D: NA; J: TRBJ2-7; V: TRBV7-7; DNA: TGTGCCAGCAGTCCGACAGTTATCTCCTACGAGCAGTACTTC; CDR3: CASSPTVISYEQYF
size: NA; D: NA; J: TRBJ1-2; V: TRBV5-1; DNA: TGCGCCAGCAGCGGCACGAACTATGGCTACACCTTC; CDR3: CASSGTNYGYTF
size: NA; D: NA; J: TRBJ2-7; V: TRBV27; DNA: TGTGCCAGCAGCTCCATATTGGGCCCCTCCTACGAGCAGTACTTC; CDR3: CASSSILGPSYEQYF
size: NA; D: NA; J: TRBJ1-2; V: TRBV19; DNA: TGTGCCAGTAGTGACGACCCCCGTAACTATGGCTACACCTTC; CDR3: CASSDDPRNYGYTF
size: NA; D: TRBD1; J: TRBJ2-7; V: TRBV5-1; DNA: TGCGCCAGCAGCCCCGGGACAGGGGGTACTGGAGAGCAGTACTTC; CDR3: CASSPGTGGTGEQYF
size: NA; D: TRBD1; J: TRBJ1-4; V: TRBV5-1; DNA: TGCGCCAGCAGCTTGGGGGACAGGGACGAGGGGAAACTGTTTTTT; CDR3: CASSLGDRDEGKLFF
size: NA; D: TRBD1; J: TRBJ2-7; V: TRBV6-1; DNA: TGTGCCAGCAGTGAAGCAGGGGGGACAGGGGGCTACGAGCAGTACTTC; CDR3: CASSEAGGTGGYEQYF
size: NA; D: NA; J: TRBJ1-3; V: TRBV5-1; DNA: TGCGCCAGCAGCTTGAGTCCCGGAAGCTCTGGAAACACCATATATTTT; CDR3: CASSLSPGSSGNTIYF
size: once; D: NA; J: TRBJ2-7; V: TRBV7-9; DNA: TGTGCCAGCAGCTTAGGGCGGGTCCTTGAGCAGTACTTC; CDR3: CASSLGRVLEQYF
size: once; D: TRBD2; J: TRBJ2-7; V: TRBV11-2; DNA: TGTGCCAGCAGCCCAGGGCGGGGGACCTACGAGCAGTACTTC; CDR3: CASSPGRGTYEQYF
size: NA; D: TRBD2; J: TRBJ2-5; V: TRBV5-1; DNA: TGCGCCAGCAGCTTCCTCCACCTAGCGGGAGCCTTGGAGACCCAGTACTTC; CDR3: CASSFLHLAGALETQYF